Listed below are T cell receptor beta chains from one sample, sequenced in a study of CD8+ T cells in alopecia areata. The method was immunoSEQ multiplex PCR; TCRdb's version includes in-frame clones alone and lacks a portion of them. The sample comprises approximately 65,000 clones, approximately 44% of which are singletons, and around 21% rests with the top ten. The sample in question was CD8+ T cells sorted from blood, obtained at roughly week 36, from a patient treated with tofacitinib. These receptors were obtained from a human donor with alopecia areata. The CDR3 runs from the conserved cysteine through the conserved F or W. A D gene is named only where the DNA matches it firmly. Size is omitted from some rows. Given values are once, few, many or a class for expanded clones.

v_call	clone_size	d_call	j_call	cdr3_aa	cdr3_nt
TRBV5-1	NA	TRBD1	TRBJ2-5	CASSREGTGKETQYF	TGCGCCAGCAGCCGAGAAGGGACAGGGAAAGAGACCCAGTACTTC
TRBV28	once	TRBD1	TRBJ2-7	CASSLSGTGAAEEQYF	TGTGCCAGCAGTTTATCCGGGACAGGGGCCGCGGAGGAGCAGTACTTC
TRBV29-1	few	NA	TRBJ2-7	CSVEEGESYEQYF	TGCAGCGTTGAGGAGGGGGAATCCTACGAGCAGTACTTC
TRBV5-4	NA	TRBD1	TRBJ2-3	CASSLKQGTDTQYF	TGTGCCAGCAGCTTGAAACAGGGGACAGATACGCAGTATTTT
TRBV6-5	NA	TRBD1	TRBJ1-5	CASSYYRGDSNQPQHF	TGTGCCAGCAGTTACTACAGGGGAGATAGCAATCAGCCCCAGCATTTT
TRBV28	few	NA	TRBJ2-5	CASSLFSGTSTPEETQYF	TGTGCCAGCAGTTTATTCTCGGGCACCAGTACCCCAGAAGAGACCCAGTACTTC
TRBV29-1	few	NA	TRBJ2-4	CSVEMGIQNIQYF	TGCAGCGTTGAAATGGGCATTCAAAACATTCAGTACTTC
TRBV18	NA	NA	TRBJ2-7	CASWGRSSYEQYF	TGTGCCAGCTGGGGCAGGAGCTCCTACGAGCAGTACTTC
TRBV2	few	TRBD2	TRBJ2-5	CASSEGLVGTQYF	TGTGCCAGCAGTGAGGGACTAGTTGGGACCCAGTACTTC
TRBV19	few	TRBD1	TRBJ2-1	CASSIDPGTGRNEQFF	TGTGCCAGTAGTATAGACCCCGGGACAGGGAGGAATGAGCAGTTCTTC
TRBV27	NA	NA	TRBJ2-7	CASGFPYEQYF	TGTGCCAGCGGGTTCCCCTACGAGCAGTACTTC
TRBV30	NA	NA	TRBJ2-5	CAWSVVQGIQETQYF	TGTGCCTGGAGTGTAGTTCAGGGCATCCAAGAGACCCAGTACTTC
TRBV2	NA	NA	TRBJ1-5	CASRAGVDVNQPQHF	TGTGCCAGCAGGGCAGGGGTAGATGTCAATCAGCCCCAGCATTTT
TRBV29-1	NA	NA	TRBJ1-2	CSASGSGYTF	TGCAGCGCCTCAGGGAGTGGCTACACCTTC
TRBV2	NA	NA	TRBJ1-5	CASSEGFRQTSNQPQHF	TGTGCCAGCAGTGAAGGTTTTAGGCAGACTAGCAATCAGCCCCAGCATTTT
TRBV7-2	NA	NA	TRBJ2-7	CASSSRGTSSYEQYF	TGTGCCAGCAGCTCGAGGGGCACAAGCTCCTACGAGCAGTACTTC
TRBV27	NA	NA	TRBJ2-7	CATAWGRSYEQYF	TGTGCCACCGCCTGGGGACGGAGCTACGAGCAGTACTTC
TRBV30	NA	NA	TRBJ2-3	CAWSVRGLADTQYF	TGTGCCTGGAGTGTACGGGGTCTGGCAGATACGCAGTATTTT
TRBV6-5	NA	NA	TRBJ2-2	CASSRPATNTGELFF	TGTGCCAGCAGTCGGCCCGCCACGAACACCGGGGAGCTGTTTTTT
TRBV4-1	NA	NA	TRBJ2-3	CASSQGRGGTDTQYF	TGCGCCAGCAGCCAAGGGAGGGGTGGAACAGATACGCAGTATTTT
TRBV7-9	NA	NA	TRBJ1-2	CASSLGGIYGYTF	TGTGCCAGCAGCTTAGGCGGAATATATGGCTACACCTTC
TRBV13	medium-sized	NA	TRBJ1-1	CASSPPGRMNTEAFF	TGTGCCAGCAGCCCTCCGGGACGGATGAACACTGAAGCTTTCTTT
TRBV27	few	NA	TRBJ2-4	CASRMGALSDIQYF	TGTGCCAGCAGAATGGGGGCCCTGTCGGACATTCAGTACTTC
TRBV29-1	NA	NA	TRBJ1-2	CSVDASWVEGYTF	TGCAGCGTTGATGCTTCGTGGGTGGAAGGCTACACCTTC
TRBV13	NA	NA	TRBJ2-7	CASSLGQTYEQYF	TGTGCCAGCAGCCTGGGACAAACCTACGAGCAGTACTTC
TRBV27	few	NA	TRBJ2-5	CASSFQETQYF	TGTGCCAGCAGTTTCCAAGAGACCCAGTACTTC
TRBV4-1	NA	NA	TRBJ2-1	CASSQDRGRWFF	TGCGCCAGCAGCCAAGATCGGGGGAGGTGGTTCTTC
TRBV11-2	NA	TRBD1	TRBJ2-7	CASSFGISDRGAYEQYF	TGTGCCAGCAGCTTCGGGATATCCGACAGGGGGGCCTACGAGCAGTACTTC
TRBV19	NA	TRBD1	TRBJ1-2	CASSPGTGAYGYTF	TGTGCCAGTAGCCCCGGGACAGGGGCCTATGGCTACACCTTC
TRBV6-1	NA	NA	TRBJ2-7	CASRKDTQYEQYF	TGTGCCAGCAGGAAGGACACCCAATACGAGCAGTACTTC
TRBV4-1	few	NA	TRBJ2-2	CASSQVLQAGELFF	TGCGCCAGCAGCCAAGTATTGCAGGCCGGGGAGCTGTTTTTT
TRBV11-2	few	NA	TRBJ1-2	CASSPNQGDNYGYTF	TGTGCCAGCAGCCCCAACCAGGGAGATAACTATGGCTACACCTTC
TRBV27	few	NA	TRBJ2-3	CASSLSARLADTQYF	TGTGCCAGCAGTTTATCAGCTAGATTGGCAGATACGCAGTATTTT
TRBV4-2	NA	TRBD1	TRBJ1-1	CASSQAGQGNTEAFF	TGTGCCAGCAGCCAAGCGGGACAGGGAAACACTGAAGCTTTCTTT
TRBV13	NA	NA	TRBJ2-7	CASSPGASRTYEQYF	TGTGCCAGCAGCCCCGGGGCATCCCGCACCTACGAGCAGTACTTC
TRBV29-1	NA	TRBD1	TRBJ1-1	CSVPSRDSNTEAFF	TGCAGCGTTCCTTCCCGGGACAGCAACACTGAAGCTTTCTTT
TRBV12-5	few	TRBD1	TRBJ2-5	CARFGTAGEETQYF	TGTGCTAGGTTCGGGACAGCCGGGGAGGAGACCCAGTACTTC
TRBV30	NA	TRBD1	TRBJ2-1	CAFGTGPGEEFF	TGTGCCTTCGGGACAGGGCCTGGCGAGGAGTTCTTC
TRBV4-2	few	TRBD1	TRBJ2-7	CASSQSHGTGSYEQYF	TGTGCCAGCAGCCAATCGCATGGGACAGGGAGCTACGAGCAGTACTTC
TRBV2	NA	NA	TRBJ1-5	CASSVVSSHQPQHF	TGTGCCAGCAGTGTTGTCAGTTCTCATCAGCCCCAGCATTTT
TRBV6-4	few	TRBD1	TRBJ2-2	CASSGGQDTGELFF	TGTGCCAGCAGTGGAGGACAGGACACCGGGGAGCTGTTTTTT
TRBV29-1	NA	NA	TRBJ1-4	CSAETDEKLFF	TGCAGCGCCGAAACAGATGAAAAACTGTTTTTT
TRBV7-9	NA	TRBD2	TRBJ2-7	CASSLVVSGRHGEQYF	TGTGCCAGCAGCTTAGTGGTTAGCGGGAGACATGGGGAGCAGTACTTC
TRBV7-9	NA	TRBD1	TRBJ1-1	CASSARQGAAPNTEAFF	TGTGCCAGCAGCGCCAGACAGGGGGCGGCCCCGAACACTGAAGCTTTCTTT
TRBV29-1	few	NA	TRBJ2-1	CSWGSDYNEQFF	TGCAGCTGGGGTAGCGATTACAATGAGCAGTTCTTC
TRBV2	NA	TRBD1	TRBJ2-7	CASGTGVEQYF	TGTGCCAGCGGGACAGGGGTCGAGCAGTACTTC
TRBV14	NA	NA	TRBJ2-7	CASSELTDYEQYF	TGTGCCAGTTCCGAGTTGACAGACTACGAGCAGTACTTC
TRBV10-3	NA	TRBD1	TRBJ2-7	CATRQGAWEQYF	TGTGCCACCAGACAGGGGGCTTGGGAGCAGTACTTC
TRBV2	NA	TRBD2	TRBJ2-1	CASRTSGRAYNEQFF	TGTGCCAGCAGGACTAGCGGGAGAGCCTACAATGAGCAGTTCTTC
TRBV29-1	NA	TRBD1	TRBJ1-2	CSAPRGQGPGYTF	TGCAGCGCCCCGAGGGGGCAGGGGCCTGGCTACACCTTC
TRBV14	NA	NA	TRBJ2-3	CASSLSGLSTDTQYF	TGTGCCAGCAGCCTGTCGGGCCTCAGCACAGATACGCAGTATTTT
TRBV7-9	few	TRBD2	TRBJ2-3	CASSLAKTSGFTPDTQYF	TGTGCCAGCAGCTTAGCGAAGACTAGCGGGTTTACCCCAGATACGCAGTATTTT
TRBV29-1	NA	NA	TRBJ1-5	CSVAPGLNQPQHF	TGCAGCGTTGCACCGGGACTCAATCAGCCCCAGCATTTT
TRBV4-3	NA	NA	TRBJ2-6	CASSQMDGSGANVLTF	TGCGCCAGCAGCCAAATGGACGGCTCTGGGGCCAACGTCCTGACTTTC
TRBV6-1	NA	NA	TRBJ2-5	CASRVVETQYF	TGTGCCAGCAGGGTGGTGGAGACCCAGTACTTC
TRBV5-1	few	NA	TRBJ2-7	CASSWGLGDEQYF	TGCGCCAGCAGCTGGGGCCTCGGAGACGAGCAGTACTTC
TRBV30	NA	NA	TRBJ1-1	CAWSVRENTEAFF	TGTGCCTGGAGTGTACGAGAGAACACTGAAGCTTTCTTT
TRBV10-3	NA	NA	TRBJ2-7	CAISEVQGNLKNSYEQYF	TGTGCCATCAGTGAGGTACAGGGAAACTTAAAGAACTCCTACGAGCAGTACTTC
TRBV27	NA	TRBD2	TRBJ2-7	CASSQSGRFPYEQYF	TGTGCCAGCAGCCAGAGCGGGAGGTTCCCCTACGAGCAGTACTTC